The T cell receptor beta chain described here comes from a study of OX40 agonist ivuxolimab in advanced cancers. On the study more broadly: Ivuxolimab, an agonist antibody against OX40 (CD134), was given to patients. Recorded diagnoses for dose-escalation patients were hepatocellular carcinoma, melanoma, renal cell or head and neck cancer. General study findings and limits: Dosing at 0.1 to 3.0 mg/kg was accompanied by clonal expansion of CD4+ and CD8+ blood T cells by week 6. Part of the nonresponder group also had normalized T-cell clonal expansion that was low.

Profiled with immunoSEQ multiplex PCR; TCRdb holds only in-frame clones, not every one. The sample lists about 85,000 clones, roughly 80% occurring once. Note on this clone: Its specificity is not known.

Here the sequenced sample was CD4+ or CD8+ T cells sorted from blood, taken in a trial of the OX40 agonist ivuxolimab. This clonotype was sampled from an adult with an advanced solid tumor such as melanoma, head and neck, liver or kidney cancer.

The CDR3 region is CASSGPQGEGNQPQHF. In nucleotides, the CDR3 is TGTGCCAGCAGTGGACCACAGGGGGAGGGAAATCAGCCCCAGCATTTT. The chain is built from TRBV2 and TRBJ1-5; 8 bases are a match to TRBD1. V lost 4 bases to trimming and J lost 4 bases; unmatched junction nucleotides: 9. Germline V CDR1 and CDR2: SNHLY, FYNNEI. CDR3 length equals 16 residues.